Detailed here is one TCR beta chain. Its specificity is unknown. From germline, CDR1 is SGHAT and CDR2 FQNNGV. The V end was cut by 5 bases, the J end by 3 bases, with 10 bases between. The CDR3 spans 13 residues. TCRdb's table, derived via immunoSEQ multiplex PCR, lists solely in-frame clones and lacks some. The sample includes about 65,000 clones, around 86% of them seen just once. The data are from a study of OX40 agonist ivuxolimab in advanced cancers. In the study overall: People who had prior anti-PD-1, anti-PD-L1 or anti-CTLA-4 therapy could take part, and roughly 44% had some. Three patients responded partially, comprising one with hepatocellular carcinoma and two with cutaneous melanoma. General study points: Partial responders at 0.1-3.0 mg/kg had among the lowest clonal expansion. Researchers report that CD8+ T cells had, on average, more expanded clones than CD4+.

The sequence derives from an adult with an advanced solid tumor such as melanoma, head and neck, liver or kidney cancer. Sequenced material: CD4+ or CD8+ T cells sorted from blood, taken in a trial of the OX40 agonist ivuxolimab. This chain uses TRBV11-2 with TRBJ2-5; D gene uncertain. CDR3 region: CASSRSREETQYF. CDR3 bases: TGTGCCAGCAGCCGCAGTAGGGAAGAGACCCAGTACTTC.